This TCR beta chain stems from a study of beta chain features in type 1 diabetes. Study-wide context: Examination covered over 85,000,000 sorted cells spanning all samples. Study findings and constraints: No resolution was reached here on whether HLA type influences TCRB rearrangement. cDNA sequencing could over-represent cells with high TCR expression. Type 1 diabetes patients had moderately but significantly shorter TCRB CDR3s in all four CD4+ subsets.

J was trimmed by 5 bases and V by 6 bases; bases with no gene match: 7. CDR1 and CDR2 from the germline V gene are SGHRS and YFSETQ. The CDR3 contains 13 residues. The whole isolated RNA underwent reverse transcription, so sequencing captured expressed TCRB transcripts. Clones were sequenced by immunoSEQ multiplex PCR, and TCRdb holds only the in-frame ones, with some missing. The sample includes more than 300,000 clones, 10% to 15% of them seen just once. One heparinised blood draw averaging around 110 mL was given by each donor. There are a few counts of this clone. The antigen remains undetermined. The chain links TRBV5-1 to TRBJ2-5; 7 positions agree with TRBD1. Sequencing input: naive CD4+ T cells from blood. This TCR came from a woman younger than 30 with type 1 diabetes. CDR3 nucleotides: TGCGCCAGCACCAGAGACAGGGCGGAGACCCAGTACTTC. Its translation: CASTRDRAETQYF. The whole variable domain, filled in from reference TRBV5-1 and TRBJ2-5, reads KAGVTQTPRYLIKTRGQQVTLSCSPISGHRSVSWYQQTPGQGLQFLFEYFSETQRNKGNFPGRFSGRQFSNSRSEMNVSTLELGDSALYLCASTRDRAETQYFGPGTRLLVL.